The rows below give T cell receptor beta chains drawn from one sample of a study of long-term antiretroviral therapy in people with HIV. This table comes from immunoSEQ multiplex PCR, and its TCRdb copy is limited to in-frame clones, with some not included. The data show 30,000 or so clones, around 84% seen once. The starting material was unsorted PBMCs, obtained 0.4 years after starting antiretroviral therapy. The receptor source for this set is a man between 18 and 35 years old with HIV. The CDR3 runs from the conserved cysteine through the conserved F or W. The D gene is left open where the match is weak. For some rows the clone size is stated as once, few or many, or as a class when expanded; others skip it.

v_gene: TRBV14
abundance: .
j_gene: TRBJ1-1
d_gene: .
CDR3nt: TGTGCCAGCGGACCCTACACTGAAGCTTTCTTT
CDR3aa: CASGPYTEAFF

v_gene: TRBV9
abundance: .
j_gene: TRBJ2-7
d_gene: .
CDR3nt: TGTGCCAGCAGCGTAGCCCCCGGACCTTCCTACGAGCAGTACTTC
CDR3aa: CASSVAPGPSYEQYF

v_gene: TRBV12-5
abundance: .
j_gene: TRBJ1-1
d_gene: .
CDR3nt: TGTGCTAGTGGTTTGGCTCGTGGCACTGAAGCTTTCTTT
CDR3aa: CASGLARGTEAFF

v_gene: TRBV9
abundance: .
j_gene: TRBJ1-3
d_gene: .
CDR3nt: TGTGCCAGCACCGAAGGGGATTTCTCTGGAAACACCATATATTTT
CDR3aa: CASTEGDFSGNTIYF

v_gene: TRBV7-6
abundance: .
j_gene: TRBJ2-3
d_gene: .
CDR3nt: TGTGCCAGCAGCTTAGCGTGGGGAACAGATACGCAGTATTTT
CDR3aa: CASSLAWGTDTQYF

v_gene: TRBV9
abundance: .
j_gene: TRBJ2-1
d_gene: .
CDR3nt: TGTGCCAGCAGCGAACAAGGAAACGCCTACAATGAGCAGTTCTTC
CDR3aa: CASSEQGNAYNEQFF

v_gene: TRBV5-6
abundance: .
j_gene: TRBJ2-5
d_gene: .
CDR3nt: TGTGCCAGCAGCCTGGAGGCCGCGGAGACCCAGTACTTC
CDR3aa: CASSLEAAETQYF

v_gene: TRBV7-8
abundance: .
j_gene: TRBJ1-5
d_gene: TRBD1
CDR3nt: TGTGCCAGCAGCTTACCGGGACAGAAAAATCAGCCCCAGCATTTT
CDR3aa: CASSLPGQKNQPQHF

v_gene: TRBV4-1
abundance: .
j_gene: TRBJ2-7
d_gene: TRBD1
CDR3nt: TGCGCCAGCAGCCAAGGGGGACAGGCAGAGCAGTACTTC
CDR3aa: CASSQGGQAEQYF

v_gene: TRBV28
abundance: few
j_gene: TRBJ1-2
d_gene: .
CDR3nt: TGTGCCAGCAGTTCAGGCCTCTATGGCTACACCTTC
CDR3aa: CASSSGLYGYTF

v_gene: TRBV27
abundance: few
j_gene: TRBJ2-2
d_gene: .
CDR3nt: TGTGCCAGCAGCTCGAACAGTTGGACCGGGGAGCTGTTTTTT
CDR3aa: CASSSNSWTGELFF

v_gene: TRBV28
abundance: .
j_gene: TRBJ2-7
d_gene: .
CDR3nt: TGTGCCAGCAGTTTATTCGGGCGGGCCCCTACCTACGAGCAGTACTTC
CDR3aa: CASSLFGRAPTYEQYF

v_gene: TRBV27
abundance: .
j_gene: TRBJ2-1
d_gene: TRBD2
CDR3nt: TGTGCCAGCAGTTTATCCCAACGGGGGGTTCGGCGAGAGCAGTTCTTC
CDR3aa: CASSLSQRGVRREQFF

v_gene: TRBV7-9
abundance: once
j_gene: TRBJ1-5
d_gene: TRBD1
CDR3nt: TGTGCCAGCAGCAGGGGGGACAGGGAGAGTCAGCCCCAGCATTTT
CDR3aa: CASSRGDRESQPQHF

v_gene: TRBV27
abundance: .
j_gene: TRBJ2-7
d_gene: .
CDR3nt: TGTGCCAGCAGTTCAGAAGCGCGGACCTACGAGCAGTACTTC
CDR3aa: CASSSEARTYEQYF

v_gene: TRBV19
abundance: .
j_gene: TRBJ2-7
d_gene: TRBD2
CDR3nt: TGTGCCAGTAGCCCAGCGGGAGGCGACTCCTACGAGCAGTACTTC
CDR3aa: CASSPAGGDSYEQYF

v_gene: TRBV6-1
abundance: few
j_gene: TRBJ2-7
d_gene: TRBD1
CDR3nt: TGTGCCAGCCCTGGAAGGGGACAGGGCCCCGAGCAGTACTTC
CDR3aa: CASPGRGQGPEQYF

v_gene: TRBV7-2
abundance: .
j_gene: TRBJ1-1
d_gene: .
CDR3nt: TGTGCCAGCAGCTTAGCCCGGGCCCCGAACACTGAAGCTTTCTTT
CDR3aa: CASSLARAPNTEAFF

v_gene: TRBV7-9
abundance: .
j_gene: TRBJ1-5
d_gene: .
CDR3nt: TGTGCCACCGGGCAGGGGTTTGGCAATCAGCCCCAGCATTTT
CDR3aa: CATGQGFGNQPQHF

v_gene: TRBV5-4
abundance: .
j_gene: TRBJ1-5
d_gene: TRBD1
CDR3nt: TGTGCCAGCAGCTTGCTGGGACAGAATCAGCCCCAGCATTTT
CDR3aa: CASSLLGQNQPQHF

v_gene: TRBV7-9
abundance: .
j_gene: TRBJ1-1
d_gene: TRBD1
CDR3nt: TGTGCCAGCAGCTTAGGTGTGGCAGGGGGCTCTCTCGCTGAAGCTTTCTTT
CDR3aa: CASSLGVAGGSLAEAFF

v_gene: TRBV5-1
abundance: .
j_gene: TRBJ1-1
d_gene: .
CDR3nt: TGCGCCAGCAGCTTGTGGAGGCATACTGAAGCTTTCTTT
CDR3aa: CASSLWRHTEAFF

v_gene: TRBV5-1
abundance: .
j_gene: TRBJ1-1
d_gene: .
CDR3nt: TGCGCCAGCAGTCCCGAGACAGTCCCATCTGAAGCTTTCTTT
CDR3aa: CASSPETVPSEAFF

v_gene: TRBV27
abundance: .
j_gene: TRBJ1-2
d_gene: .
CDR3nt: TGTGCCAGCAGTTTATCATCCACCTATGGCTACACCTTC
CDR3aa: CASSLSSTYGYTF

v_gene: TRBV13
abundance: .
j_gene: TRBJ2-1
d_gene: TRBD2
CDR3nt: TGTGCCAGCAGCTCAAGAGCGGGAGGGGCGAACAATGAGCAGTTCTTC
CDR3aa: CASSSRAGGANNEQFF

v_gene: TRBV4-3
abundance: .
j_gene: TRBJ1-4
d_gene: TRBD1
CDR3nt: TGCGCCAGCAGCCAACGACAGGGCTATAATGAAAAACTGTTTTTT
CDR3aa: CASSQRQGYNEKLFF

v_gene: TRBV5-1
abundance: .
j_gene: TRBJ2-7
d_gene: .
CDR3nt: TGCGCCAGCACGGCGAGGGACCCTTATGGGCCCTACGAGCAGTACTTC
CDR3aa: CASTARDPYGPYEQYF

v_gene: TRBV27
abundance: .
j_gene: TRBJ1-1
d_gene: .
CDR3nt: TGTGCCAGCAGTTTTGGGGGTATGAACACTGAAGCTTTCTTT
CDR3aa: CASSFGGMNTEAFF

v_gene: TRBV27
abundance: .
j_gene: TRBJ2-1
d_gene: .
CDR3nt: TGTGCCAGCAGTTTATACCAGGGGCCGCACCCTGAGCAGTTCTTC
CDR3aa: CASSLYQGPHPEQFF

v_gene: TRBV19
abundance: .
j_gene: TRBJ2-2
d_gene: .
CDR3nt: TGTGCCAGTAGTATATCGGGGGCCGGGGAGCTGTTTTTT
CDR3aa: CASSISGAGELFF

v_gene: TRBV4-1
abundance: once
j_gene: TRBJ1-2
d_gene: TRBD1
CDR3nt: TGCGCCAGCAGCCTTACAGGGGAGCGTCTCTATGGCTACACCTTC
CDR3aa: CASSLTGERLYGYTF